A single sample gave rise to the 9 T cell receptor beta chains below, sequenced in a study of tumor and adjacent non-tumor tissue in lung cancer. The library came from three nested PCR rounds adapted from ARM-PCR protocols. TCRdb independently ran MiXCR on the multiplex PCR reads; one entry per CDR3 protein. The sample has approximately 130,000 distinct CDR3 sequences, 66% seen once. This sample's RNA came from whole unsorted tissue. Sequenced material: lung tumor tissue. These receptors all come from a man aged 25-40 years with non-small cell lung cancer.

This clonotype was detected ten times or more. V gene TRBV6-2 or TRBV6-3 combines with J gene TRBJ2-6; no definite D call. Trimming took 0 bases from V and 0 from J, leaving 15 bases between them. Germline values: CDR1 MNHEY, CDR2 SVGEGT. The CDR3 consists of 19 residues. This chain's CDR3 is CASSYSLLNGLSGANVLTF. The CDR3 nucleotides are TGTGCCAGCAGTTACTCGCTACTCAATGGGCTCTCTGGGGCCAACGTCCTGACTTTC.

On this clonotype: Relative to the germline gene, one junction end is altered; a read error may explain this. The chain recombines TRBV20-1 with TRBJ2-2, with D maybe TRBD2 (7 bases). CDR1 and CDR2 (germline): DFQATT, SNEGSKA (reference sequence). This CDR3 is 15 amino acids long. The CDR3 here is CGASPSTGGPGDLFF. In DNA, the CDR3 is TGCGGTGCTAGCCCCTCGACGGGGGGCCCCGGGGACCTGTTTTTT.

This clonotype was recorded a few times. A read error may produce the germline difference seen at one junction end. This chain connects TRBV12-3 or TRBV12-4 to TRBJ2-2; 8 bases match TRBD2. CDR3 size: 15 residues. CDR3 bases: TGTACCAGCAGTTTGCGGGGGGCGCAGACCGGGGAGCTGTTTTTT. It codes for CTSSLRGAQTGELFF.

Points on this clonotype: It is likely a read error, because the conserved phenylalanine at the end of the CDR3 is missing. The chain carries TRBV20-1 and TRBJ2-1, with 8 bases aligning to TRBD2. The CDR3 length is 14 residues. The germline CDR1 and CDR2 sequences are DFQATT and SNEGSKA (reference sequence). CDR3 in DNA: TGCAGTGCTAGCTCCACGGGAGGGTACAATGTGCAGTTCTCC. Protein sequence: CSASSTGGYNVQFS.

With regard to this clonotype: The junction shows a germline mismatch at one end, possibly a read error. The gene calls are TRBV11-3 and TRBJ1-1, with D maybe TRBD1 (5 bases). This CDR3 has 14 amino acids. CDR1 is SGHNT, CDR2 YENEEA, per germline. For the CDR3, the DNA is TGTGCCAGCACCACGGGGCAGGGAGATACTGAAGTTTTCTTT. Protein: CASTTGQGDTEVFF.

This clonotype occurred many times. The chain combines TRBV6-2 or TRBV6-3 with TRBJ2-1; D is unclear. Germline CDR1 is MNHEY and CDR2 is SVGEGT. V was trimmed by 2 bases and J by 8 bases, leaving 4 bases between them. This CDR3 is built from 11 residues. Here the CDR3 DNA reads TGTGCCAGCAGTTACCCTGATGAGCAGTTCTTC. Translation: CASSYPDEQFF.

On this clonotype: A much larger clone differs from this one at a single base, so this may be a read error. The V and J genes are TRBV4-2 and TRBJ2-2; D is possibly TRBD1 (5 bases). From germline, CDR1 is LGHNA and CDR2 YNFKEQ. This CDR3 has 15 residues. The germline V and J ends were trimmed by 7 bases and 1 base, with 13 bases remaining between them. CDR3 nucleotide sequence: TGTGCCAGCACATCAGACGGACAGAACACCGGGGAGCTGTTTTTT. The encoded protein is CASTSDGQNTGELFF.

The chain is built from TRBV5-1 and TRBJ1-2, with TRBD1 identical over 9 bases. Germline CDR1 is SGHRS and CDR2 is YFSETQ. V lost 0 bases and J lost 3; bases outside the gene matches: 0. This CDR3 comprises 14 residues. CDR3 nucleotide sequence: TGCGCCAGCAGCTTGGACAGGGGGCACTATGGCTACACCTTC. As protein: CASSLDRGHYGYTF.

Concerning this clonotype itself: At one boundary the junction diverges from the germline segment, which might be a read error. V usage is TRBV11-2 and J usage is TRBJ2-3; weak D call: TRBD2 (5 bases). This CDR3 region has 15 residues. Looked up from germline, CDR1 is SGHAT and CDR2 is FQNNGV. The CDR3 nucleotides read TGTGCCAGCAGCTTAGAAGCTAGTGAGAGGGATACACAGTATTTT. Translated, it gives CASSLEASERDTQYF.